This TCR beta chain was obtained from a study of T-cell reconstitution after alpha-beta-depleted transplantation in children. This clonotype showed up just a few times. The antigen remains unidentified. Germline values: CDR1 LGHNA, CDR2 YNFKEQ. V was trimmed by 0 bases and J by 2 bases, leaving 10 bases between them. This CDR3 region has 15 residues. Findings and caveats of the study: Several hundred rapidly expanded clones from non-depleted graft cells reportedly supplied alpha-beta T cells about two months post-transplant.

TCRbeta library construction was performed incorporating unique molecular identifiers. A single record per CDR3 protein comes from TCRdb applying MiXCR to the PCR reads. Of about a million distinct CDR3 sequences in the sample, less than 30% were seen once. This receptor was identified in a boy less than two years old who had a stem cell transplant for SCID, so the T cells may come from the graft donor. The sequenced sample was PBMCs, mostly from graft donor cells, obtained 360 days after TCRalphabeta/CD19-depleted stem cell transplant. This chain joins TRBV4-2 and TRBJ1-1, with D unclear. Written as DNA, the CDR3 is TGTGCCAGCAGCCAAGATCTGGCGGGTAACACTGAAGCTTTCTTT. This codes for CASSQDLAGNTEAFF.